The 10 T cell receptor beta chains presented below share a single source sample, sequenced in a study of T cells in Graves' hyperthyroidism and ophthalmopathy. RNA transcripts were the template for amplifying TCR beta CDR3 regions. RT-PCR in the first round (using the HTBI primer set) targeted the TCR CDR3. TCRdb independently ran MiXCR on the multiplex PCR reads; one entry per CDR3 protein. The data contain 310,000 or so distinct CDR3 sequences, about a sixth of them singletons. Sample: blood. The receptors were sampled from a woman aged 55-75 years with Graves' ophthalmopathy.

The chain combines TRBV5-1 with TRBJ2-2; perhaps TRBD1 as D (6 bases). This CDR3 spans 14 amino acids. From germline, CDR1 is SGHRS and CDR2 YFSETQ. The V end lost 4 bases, the J end lost 5 bases, and 12 bases lay between the germline ends. The CDR3 coding sequence is TGCGCCAGCAGCCCGACAGGTGGTACCGGGGAGCTGTTTTTT. Encoded protein: CASSPTGGTGELFF.

The rearrangement links TRBV6-1 to TRBJ2-3; 13 bases line up with TRBD2. The V segment lost 8 bases and the J segment 7 bases; nucleotides outside the gene matches: 15. Germline-derived CDR1 and CDR2 are MNHNS and SASEGT. This CDR3 region has 17 residues. CDR3: CASCTTSGRPPHHTQYF. CDR3 sequence (DNA): TGTGCCAGCTGCACGACTAGCGGGAGGCCCCCCCATCATACGCAGTATTTT.

The rearrangement links TRBV5-8 to TRBJ2-3; 10 bases line up with TRBD1. The trim removed 6 bases at V and 4 bases at J, leaving 8 bases unmatched. CDR1 SGHTS and CDR2 YDEGEE come from the germline V gene. The CDR3 runs 15 residues. CDR3 DNA sequence: TGTGCCAGCACACGGGGACAGGGGATTTCAGATACGCAGTATTTT. Amino acid sequence: CASTRGQGISDTQYF.

This clonotype was counted at least ten times. The genes are TRBV5-6 and TRBJ2-5; D not certain. In germline, CDR1 is SGHDT, CDR2 YYEEEE. CDR3 length: 13 residues. Trimming took 1 base from V and 2 from J, leaving 6 bases between them. CDR3 in amino acids: CASSLIQQETQYF. The CDR3 nucleotides are TGTGCCAGCAGCTTGATACAGCAAGAGACCCAGTACTTC.

This clonotype was counted between two and nine times. The J gene is TRBJ2-1, the V gene TRBV7-3; 9 bases line up with TRBD2. Germline CDR1 is SGHTA and CDR2 is FQGTGA. After removal of 11 bases from V and 7 bases from J, the junction contained 9 bases not matched to a gene. The CDR3 is made up of 13 amino acids. CDR3 loop: CASAGLAGNEQFF. CDR3 in DNA: TGTGCCTCGGCCGGGCTAGCGGGAAATGAGCAGTTCTTC. Full variable domain (rest looked up from reference TRBV7-3 and TRBJ2-1): GAGVSQTPSNKVTEKGKYVELRCDPISGHTALYWYRQSLGQGPEFLIYFQGTGAADDSGLPNDRFFAVRPEGSVSTLKIQRTERGDSAVYLCASAGLAGNEQFFGPGTRLTVL.

The chain couples TRBV29-1 to TRBJ2-5; 8 nucleotides line up with TRBD2. CDR1 and CDR2 from the germline V gene are SQVTM and ANQGSEA. V was pared by 4 bases and J by 14 bases, with 15 bases of the junction left unmatched. The CDR3 sequence is 13 residues long. The chain's CDR3 is CSVVVVSGTTLYF. The CDR3 region has the DNA TGCAGCGTTGTGGTTGTTAGCGGGACTACCTTATACTTC.

This clonotype was observed a few times. The CDR3 region is CASSLRGQVAKNIQYF. The CDR3 DNA reads as TGTGCCAGCAGTTTAAGGGGACAGGTAGCCAAAAACATTCAGTACTTC. The chain uses TRBV12-3 or TRBV12-4 and TRBJ2-4; 8 bases map to TRBD1. The CDR3 runs 16 residues. J lost 0 bases, V lost 2 bases, and 3 bases had no gene match.

This clonotype came up a few times. The chain couples TRBV7-6 to TRBJ1-5; maybe TRBD1 (5 bases). The CDR3 length is 12 residues. Deletions cut 4 bases from V and 9 bases from J, with 10 bases between. The germline CDR1 and CDR2 sequences are SGHVS and FNYEAQ. The CDR3 loop reads CASSSGGTPQHF. Here the CDR3 DNA reads TGTGCCAGCAGCTCCGGGGGGACGCCCCAGCATTTT.

In its sample, this clonotype was seen many times. The chain links TRBV3-1 to TRBJ2-3, with D unclear. The length of the CDR3 is 11 residues. Germline CDR1 LGHDT, CDR2 YNNKEL (reference sequence). Between the trimmed V and J ends, which lost 4 bases and 4 bases, there was a span of 3 bases. The CDR3 is CASSLSDTQYF. Here the CDR3 DNA reads TGTGCCAGCAGCCTATCAGATACGCAGTATTTT.

Concerning this clonotype itself: A read error is possible here, since a much larger clone lies one base away. The V call is TRBV7-3, the J call TRBJ1-5, with unresolved D. Germline V CDR1 and CDR2: SGHTA, FQGTGA. The CDR3 runs 15 residues. The CDR3 region is CASSAKGSGNQAQHF. For the CDR3, the DNA is TGTGCCAGCAGCGCTAAAGGATCCGGCAATCAGGCCCAGCATTTT. Full variable domain (remainder filled in from reference TRBV7-3 and TRBJ1-5): GAGVSQTPSNKVTEKGKYVELRCDPISGHTALYWYRQSLGQGPEFLIYFQGTGAADDSGLPNDRFFAVRPEGSVSTLKIQRTERGDSAVYLCASSAKGSGNQAQHFGDGTRLSIL.